A single sample gave rise to the 22 T cell receptor beta chains below, sequenced in a study of PD-L1 blockade in urothelial cancer. Time point noted: pretreatment peripheral blood. Some clones are missing from TCRdb's copy, which holds only in-frame ones; the method was immunoSEQ multiplex PCR. Of around 100,000 clones detected, roughly 91% appear once; the ten largest clones hold roughly 2%. This specimen consisted of PBMCs, obtained around atezolizumab (anti-PD-L1) treatment. Source of these receptors: a man in his 60s with urothelial cancer.

The V and J genes are TRBV21-1 and TRBJ2-7; no check of the table's D call, TRBD2, against the DNA was made. TRBV21-1 is a pseudogene segment. CDR3 length: 17 amino acids. CDR3 DNA sequence: TGTGCCAGCAGTACCTTTGAGGGGGGGCTATCCACCTACGAGCAGTACTTC. Translation: CASSTFEGGLSTYEQYF.

The chain joins TRBV5-6 to TRBJ2-1; TRBD2 matches 8 bases. Germline lookup yields CDR1 SGHDT and CDR2 YYEEEE. The CDR3 consists of 13 residues. V was clipped by 3 bases and J by 10 bases; unmatched bases: 6. The CDR3 region has the DNA TGTGCCAGCAGCTCTCTTAGCGGGGTGGAGCAGTTCTTC. This gives the protein CASSSLSGVEQFF.

This clone was seen a single time. V usage is TRBV13 and J usage is TRBJ2-6; TRBD1 matches at 8 bases. V shed 5 bases and J 3 bases; nucleotides not matched to a gene: 6. In germline, CDR1 is PRHDT, CDR2 FYEKMQ (reference sequence). CDR3 length: 16 residues. CDR3: CASSLDRADGANVLTF. Here the CDR3 DNA reads TGTGCCAGCAGCCTGGACAGGGCGGATGGGGCCAACGTCCTGACTTTC.

CDR3 sequence: CASSEVGGPTDEQYF. CDR3 nucleotide sequence: TGTGCCAGCAGCGAAGTCGGGGGGCCGACCGACGAGCAGTACTTC. This chain uses TRBV7-3 with TRBJ2-7, with a tentative D call TRBD2 (7 bases). CDR3 length: 15 amino acids. Germline CDR1 and CDR2: SGHTA and FQGTGA. V lost 5 bases to trimming and J lost 5 bases, with 19 bases between them.

The CDR3 protein is CASSLTSGSSYEQYF. CDR3 DNA sequence: TGTGCCAGCAGTTTGACTAGCGGGAGCTCCTACGAGCAGTACTTC. The chain recombines TRBV28 with TRBJ2-7; 12 nucleotides line up with TRBD2. The CDR3 length is 15 residues. Per the germline V gene, CDR1 is MDHEN and CDR2 is SYDVKM. Germline trimming cut 3 bases from V and 0 bases from J; bases unmatched to any gene: 0. The complete variable domain, with remaining parts taken from reference TRBV28 and TRBJ2-7, reads DVKVTQSSRYLVKRTGEKVFLECVQDMDHENMFWYRQDPGLGLRLIYFSYDVKMKEKGDIPEGYSVSREKKERFSLILESASTNQTSMYLCASSLTSGSSYEQYFGPGTRLTVT.

CDR3 bases: TGTGCCAGCAGCCCGAAAGGCCTAGCGGGGGTTACAACGACAGATACGCAGTATTTT. This gives the protein CASSPKGLAGVTTTDTQYF. The V and J genes are TRBV7-3 and TRBJ2-3; TRBD2 aligns across 10 bases. The CDR3 has 19 amino acids. Trimming took 5 bases from V and 3 from J; bases not matched to a gene: 17. The germline V gene encodes CDR1 SGHTA and CDR2 FQGTGA.

This clone has just one count. The rearrangement uses TRBV10-3 and TRBJ2-1; D is perhaps TRBD2 (6 bases). Trimming removed 0 bases at V and 10 bases at J, with 16 bases between. The V gene's germline CDR1 is ENHRY and CDR2 SYGVKD. The CDR3 is 15 residues long. Here the CDR3 DNA reads TGTGCCATCAGTGAGTCATTGGCCGAAGGGAGGGAGCAGTTCTTC. Translated, it gives CAISESLAEGREQFF.

In its sample, this clone was seen once. CDR3 loop: CASSPPGGRGNEQFF. CDR3 coding DNA: TGTGCCAGCAGTCCCCCTGGCGGGAGGGGTAATGAGCAGTTCTTC. The chain is built from TRBV6-6 and TRBJ2-1, with 9 bases fitting TRBD2. The CDR3 length is 15 residues. Unmatched junction bases numbered 9, after V lost 5 bases and J lost 7 bases. In germline, CDR1 is MNHNY, CDR2 SVGAGI (reference sequence).

The table lists this clone with a count of one. V usage is TRBV7-9 and J usage is TRBJ1-5, with TRBD1 matching over 7 bases. V shed 5 bases, J shed 3 bases, and the junction held 4 bases outside the gene matches. This CDR3 is 14 amino acids long. Germline CDR1 SEHNR, CDR2 FQNEAQ (reference sequence). The CDR3 loop is CASSATGTNQPQHF. The CDR3 nucleotides read TGTGCCAGCAGCGCGACAGGGACCAATCAGCCCCAGCATTTT.

The J gene is TRBJ1-3, the V gene TRBV7-9; a possible D gene is TRBD1 (6 bases). This CDR3 comprises 14 residues. The ends were cut back, 4 bases at V and 3 bases at J, with 10 bases in the middle. CDR1 is SEHNR, CDR2 FQNEAQ, per germline (reference sequence). The CDR3: CASSWGGGGNTIYF. The DNA of the CDR3 is TGTGCCAGCAGCTGGGGGGGCGGTGGAAACACCATATATTTT.

This chain joins TRBV7-2 and TRBJ2-5; 8 positions match TRBD2. The CDR3 contains 14 residues. Trimming cost V 3 bases and J 5 bases; bases outside gene matches: 5. Germline V gene sequence: CDR1 SGHTA, CDR2 FQGNSA. The CDR3, as DNA: TGTGCCAGCAGCTTTAGCGGGGTATCGGAGACCCAGTACTTC. This sequence encodes CASSFSGVSETQYF.

J is TRBJ2-7 and V is TRBV2; D is possibly TRBD1 (8 bases). The CDR3 extends over 15 amino acids. Between the trimmed V and J ends, which lost 7 bases and 3 bases, there was a span of 19 bases. The germline gives CDR1 SNHLY, CDR2 FYNNEI. CDR3 region: CASTLAAGQGYEQYF. CDR3 coding DNA: TGTGCCAGCACTCTAGCGGCCGGACAGGGCTACGAGCAGTACTTC.

V gene TRBV6-1 combines with J gene TRBJ1-1; possible D gene TRBD1, 6 bases. V was pared by 6 bases and J by 1 base, with 9 bases between. CDR3 length: 13 amino acids. Per germline, CDR1 MNHNS and CDR2 SASEGT. CDR3 amino acids: CASSSQGNTEAFF. The CDR3 DNA sequence: TGTGCCAGCAGCTCACAGGGGAACACTGAAGCTTTCTTT.

This sequence joins TRBV11-1 and TRBJ1-1, with D perhaps TRBD1 (6 bases). Trimming cost V 5 bases and J 3 bases, with 10 bases left between them. CDR3 length equals 13 residues. The V gene's germline CDR1 is SGHAT and CDR2 FQDESV (reference sequence). CDR3 bases: TGTGCCAGCAGCCGATACAGGGACACTGAAGCTTTCTTT. Its translation is CASSRYRDTEAFF.

The rearrangement links TRBV5-1 to TRBJ1-1; 12 bases are shared with TRBD1. Germline lookup yields CDR1 SGHRS and CDR2 YFSETQ. The CDR3 runs 17 residues. V dropped 4 bases and J dropped 5; count of bases not matched to a gene: 12. In DNA form, the CDR3 reads TGCGCCAGCAGCCCCTCGAAAGCGGGACAGGGGGCAACTGAAGCTTTCTTT. Amino acids: CASSPSKAGQGATEAFF.

A few counts support this clone. The genes are TRBV27 and TRBJ1-2; 9 bases are shared with TRBD1. Trimming removed 5 bases from V and 6 bases from J; junction bases left unmatched: 4. The CDR3 totals 13 residues. The germline V gene encodes CDR1 MNHEY and CDR2 SMNVEV (reference sequence). DNA of the CDR3: TGTGCCAGCAGTATCCGGGACAGGGATGGCTACACCTTC. It is translated as CASSIRDRDGYTF.

This clone has a single count. The chain is built from TRBV19 and TRBJ1-2; D gene ambiguous. V was trimmed by 7 bases and J by 4 bases, leaving 16 bases between them. The CDR3 runs to 14 residues. Germline CDR1 reads LNHDA; CDR2 reads SQIVND (reference sequence). CDR3 protein: CASTEAGLSYGYTF. The CDR3 coding sequence is TGTGCCAGTACCGAAGCGGGTCTAAGCTATGGCTACACCTTC.

A few counts support this clone. This sequence joins TRBV10-3 and TRBJ2-3, with D perhaps TRBD1 (6 bases). Between the trimmed V and J ends, which lost 7 bases and 5 bases, there was a span of 16 bases. The CDR3 contains 14 residues. Per germline, CDR1 ENHRY and CDR2 SYGVKD. CDR3 sequence (DNA): TGTGCCATCACGGGACACACGGAAGGAGATACGCAGTATTTT. Translated, it gives CAITGHTEGDTQYF.

This clone was seen a few times. The rearrangement uses TRBV4-3 and TRBJ1-4; D remains ambiguous. Trimming stripped 6 bases from V and 12 bases from J, with 23 bases between. Germline CDR1 reads LGHNA; CDR2 reads YSLEER. This CDR3 has 15 amino acids. This CDR3 reads CASSPPGSGFGELFF. Here the CDR3 DNA reads TGCGCCAGCAGTCCCCCCGGGAGCGGGTTTGGGGAACTGTTTTTT.

Here the CDR3 reads CAGRDQGADTQYF. CDR3 nucleotides: TGTGCCGGCCGGGACCAGGGGGCAGATACGCAGTATTTT. This chain links TRBV5-4 with TRBJ2-3; TRBD1 agrees at 7 bases. The junction had 9 bases not matched to a gene; V was cut back by 10 bases and J by 4 bases. This CDR3 has 13 amino acids. Germline V gene lookup returns CDR1 SGHNT and CDR2 YYREEE (reference sequence). The whole variable domain, filled in from reference TRBV5-4 and TRBJ2-3, reads ETGVTQSPTHLIKTRGQQVTLRCSSQSGHNTVSWYQQALGQGPQFIFQYYREEENGRGNFPPRFSGLQFPNYSSELNVNALELDDSALYLCAGRDQGADTQYFGPGTRLTVL.

The chain combines TRBV5-1 with TRBJ2-5; 11 bases map to TRBD1. Germline trimming cut 3 bases from V and 2 bases from J; bases unmatched to any gene: 3. From germline, CDR1 is SGHRS and CDR2 YFSETQ. The CDR3 has 15 residues. In DNA form, the CDR3 reads TGCGCCAGCAGCTCCGGGACAGGGGGTCAAGAGACCCAGTACTTC. Translating gives CASSSGTGGQETQYF.

The V gene is TRBV4-2, the J gene TRBJ1-2, with D perhaps matching TRBD1 (5 bases). CDR1 LGHNA and CDR2 YNFKEQ come from the germline V gene. With 4 bases removed from V and 2 bases from J, the gap between germline ends came to 11 bases. This CDR3 spans 14 amino acids. The CDR3 reads CASSPPRGNYGYTF. DNA for the CDR3: TGTGCCAGCAGCCCCCCCCGGGGGAACTATGGCTACACCTTC.